The clone carrying this T cell receptor (beta chain) showed up just a few times. Its antigen is currently unknown. Sequencing used immunoSEQ multiplex PCR; TCRdb keeps in-frame clones, though not all of them. The repertoire holds some 19,000 clones, with 77% as singletons. The data originate from a study of PD-1 blockade in classical Hodgkin lymphoma. Overall study context: Nivolumab 3 mg/kg was given intravenously every 2 weeks. Findings and limits, study-wide: Any patient who commenced nivolumab under 1 year after ASCT was excluded. The drivers behind the repertoire differences, possibly disease activity or prior therapy, remain undefined. Compared with baseline, CD4+ but not CD8+ TCR diversity had risen significantly by C4D1.

Relapse after autologous stem cell transplantation occurred in every patient, and brentuximab vedotin exposure varied. Germline CDR1 SGHRS, CDR2 YFSETQ. This CDR3 contains 11 residues. V lost 4 bases, J lost 2 bases, and 2 bases lay in between. The chain has TRBV5-1 and TRBJ2-3; no definite D call. The sequence was collected from a human donor with classical Hodgkin lymphoma. The sequenced sample was peripheral blood mononuclear cells (PBMCs), obtained before the second cycle of nivolumab. The CDR3 DNA follows: TGCGCCAGCAGCCTCACAGATACGCAGTATTTT. It is translated as CASSLTDTQYF.